The text below deals with one TCR beta chain. This specimen belongs to a study of T cells after yellow fever vaccination. V lost 7 bases, J lost 7 bases, and 1 base stayed unmatched. Per germline, CDR1 MNHEY and CDR2 SVGAGI. The CDR3 has 12 amino acids. One entry per CDR3 protein, called by TCRdb with MiXCR from the 5' RACE reads. The data show hundreds of thousands of distinct CDR3 sequences, 12% seen once. Sample: PBMCs, taken on the day of the yellow fever booster vaccination. The chain joins TRBV6-5 to TRBJ2-1; TRBD2 aligns across 10 bases. The TCR originated in a man in his thirties or forties who received the YFV17D yellow fever vaccine. The CDR3 region has the DNA TGTGCCAGCACGACTAGCGGGAATGAGCAGTTCTTC. This sequence encodes CASTTSGNEQFF.